The 21 T cell receptor beta chains below come from one sample, sequenced in a study of blood T cell repertoires in COVID-19. Assay: immunoSEQ multiplex PCR; the TCRdb copy retains only in-frame clones and omits some. In the table there are tens of thousands of clones, approximately 81% of which are singletons. The sequencing input was peripheral blood. The receptors come from a man between 60 and 75 years old with COVID-19, enrolled during active disease.

The chain has TRBV7-2 and TRBJ1-6, with D possibly matching TRBD1 (6 bases). The V end was cut by 1 base, the J end by 10 bases, with 17 bases between. Germline V lookup: CDR1 SGHTA, CDR2 FQGNSA. The CDR3 loop spans 16 amino acids. The CDR3 nucleotides are TGTGCCAGCAGCTTAGAGTTACAGGGAAATGGGTCACCCCTCCACTTT. Protein: CASSLELQGNGSPLHF.

The chain employs TRBV6-6 and TRBJ2-3, with 9 bases that match TRBD1. The CDR3 spans 15 residues. The V and J ends lost 2 bases and 5 bases, in that order; junction bases with no gene match: 5. Germline V CDR1 and CDR2: MNHNY, SVGAGI (reference sequence). CDR3 region: CASSYGTGLGDTQYF. Written as DNA, the CDR3 is TGTGCCAGCAGTTACGGGACAGGGTTGGGAGATACGCAGTATTTT.

This clone was recorded only once. The chain recombines TRBV28 with TRBJ1-5; the D gene is possibly TRBD1 (5 bases). V lost 2 bases to trimming and J lost 6 bases, with 11 bases between them. The germline CDR1 and CDR2 sequences are MDHEN and SYDVKM. The CDR3 consists of 14 residues. In DNA, the CDR3 is TGTGCCAGCAGTTTAATCGGGGGAGGTCAGCCCCAGCATTTT. It specifies CASSLIGGGQPQHF. Variable domain in full (rest from reference TRBV28 and TRBJ1-5): DVKVTQSSRYLVKRTGEKVFLECVQDMDHENMFWYRQDPGLGLRLIYFSYDVKMKEKGDIPEGYSVSREKKERFSLILESASTNQTSMYLCASSLIGGGQPQHFGDGTRLSIL.

The chain carries TRBV14 and TRBJ1-4, with D unclear. CDR1 and CDR2 (germline): SGHDN, FVKESK. CDR3 length equals 13 residues. Trimming left V 1 base short and J 13 bases short, with 13 bases between. The CDR3 sequence: CASSQVREVGLFF. As DNA, the CDR3 is TGTGCCAGCAGCCAAGTACGGGAAGTTGGACTGTTTTTT. The full variable domain, rest sourced from reference TRBV14 and TRBJ1-4, is EAGVTQFPSHSVIEKGQTVTLRCDPISGHDNLYWYRRVMGKEIKFLLHFVKESKQDESGMPNNRFLAERTGGTYSTLKVQPAELEDSGVYFCASSQVREVGLFFGSGTQLSVL.

In this sample, this clone turned up a few times. CDR3 protein: CASSPTGIEQYF. For the CDR3, the DNA is TGTGCCAGCTCACCAACAGGGATCGAGCAGTACTTC. This rearrangement joins TRBV18 to TRBJ2-7; TRBD1 might be the D (6 bases). V was clipped by 2 bases and J by 6 bases, with 8 bases between them. The CDR3 sequence is 12 residues long. CDR1 KGHSH and CDR2 LQKENI come from the germline V gene.

The chain combines TRBV3-1 (or the pseudogene TRBV3-2) with TRBJ2-5, with 9 bases that match TRBD2. CDR1 and CDR2 from the germline V gene are LGHDT and YNNKEL (reference sequence). The CDR3 is 17 amino acids. V was pared by 2 bases and J by 5 bases, with 12 bases of the junction left unmatched. The chain's CDR3 is CASSQPPTGTSIETQYF. The CDR3 bases are TGTGCCAGCAGCCAACCCCCTACCGGGACTAGCATCGAGACCCAGTACTTC.

This sequence joins TRBV9 and TRBJ2-4, with D tentatively TRBD2 (6 bases). The V end lost 0 bases, the J end lost 10 bases, and 14 bases lay between the germline ends. The CDR3 extends over 14 amino acids. The germline V gene encodes CDR1 SGDLS and CDR2 YYNGEE. The CDR3 loop reads CASSVGGDPKIQYF. CDR3 in DNA: TGTGCCAGCAGCGTAGGGGGGGACCCAAAAATTCAGTACTTC.

CDR3 bases: TGTGCCAGCAGTTACTCGGAGACAGGGTGGGTGGGGTACACCTTC. It codes for CASSYSETGWVGYTF. This chain joins TRBV6-6 and TRBJ1-2; 7 bases agree with TRBD1. CDR1 and CDR2 (germline): MNHNY, SVGAGI (reference sequence). The CDR3 is 15 residues long. J was trimmed by 11 bases and V by 0 bases; bases with no gene match: 12.

This CDR3 is CASTIRSGTGGAGYTF. DNA of the CDR3: TGCGCCAGCACCATTCGATCCGGGACAGGGGGCGCCGGCTACACCTTC. The chain is built from TRBV5-1 and TRBJ1-2; 12 positions match TRBD1. J lost 8 bases, V lost 6 bases, and 14 bases had no gene match. Germline V gene data show CDR1 as SGHRS and CDR2 as YFSETQ. CDR3 length: 16 residues.

The gene calls are TRBV29-1 and TRBJ2-7; 9 bases line up with TRBD1. The V segment lost 7 bases and the J segment 6 bases; nucleotides outside the gene matches: 10. CDR3 length: 13 amino acids. Per germline, CDR1 SQVTM and CDR2 ANQGSEA. The DNA for the CDR3 is TGCAGCGGACAGAACAGGGGGCTATCCGAGCAGTACTTC. Encoded protein: CSGQNRGLSEQYF.

The chain carries TRBV27 and TRBJ2-7; 7 bases map to TRBD2. The CDR3 contains 14 residues. The germline gives CDR1 MNHEY, CDR2 SMNVEV (reference sequence). The V segment lost 0 bases and the J segment 3 bases; nucleotides outside the gene matches: 2. In DNA form, the CDR3 reads TGTGCCAGCAGTTTATCCCGGACTAGCTACGAGCAGTACTTC. The encoded protein is CASSLSRTSYEQYF.

The chain is built from TRBV12-2 and TRBJ1-2. TRBV12-2 is termed a pseudogene. This CDR3 comprises 16 residues. The CDR3 is CASRPSRGEDNYGYTF. The CDR3 DNA is TGTGCAAGTCGCCCCTCGCGGGGCGAAGATAACTATGGCTACACCTTC.

This chain links TRBV30 with TRBJ1-6; D is ambiguous. V was shortened by 0 bases and J by 16 bases, with 19 bases between the two germline ends. The CDR3 is made up of 14 amino acids. Germline V gene sequence: CDR1 GTSNPN, CDR2 SVGIG (reference sequence). The CDR3: CAWSVAAELPKLHF. For the CDR3, the DNA is TGTGCCTGGAGTGTAGCGGCAGAATTACCTAAACTCCACTTT. Looking up the rest from reference TRBV30 and TRBJ1-6 gives the full variable domain: SQTIHQWPATLVQPVGSPLSLECTVEGTSNPNLYWYRQAAGRGLQLLFYSVGIGQISSEVPQNLSASRPQDRQFILSSKKLLLSDSGFYLCAWSVAAELPKLHFGNGTRLTVT.

Only a few counts were recorded for this clone. This chain connects TRBV5-1 to TRBJ1-2, with TRBD1 matching over 7 bases. The CDR3 is 14 residues long. Germline lookup yields CDR1 SGHRS and CDR2 YFSETQ. With 0 bases clipped from V and 2 bases from J, the junction kept 1 base outside the gene matches. In nucleotides, the CDR3 is TGCGCCAGCAGCTTGGTGGACAGGAACTATGGCTACACCTTC. Protein: CASSLVDRNYGYTF.

The chain links TRBV20-1 to TRBJ1-3, with a tentative D call TRBD1 (5 bases). V was pared by 3 bases and J by 1 base, with 10 bases between. Germline-derived CDR1 and CDR2 are DFQATT and SNEGSKA (reference sequence). The CDR3 totals 14 residues. CDR3 DNA: TGCAGTGCTAGTACGGGGGAGTCTGGAAACACCATATATTTT. Protein: CSASTGESGNTIYF.

The chain is built from TRBV4-1 and TRBJ1-5, with no clear D. The CDR3 is made up of 16 amino acids. With 1 base removed from V and 1 base from J, the gap between germline ends came to 11 bases. Germline V CDR1 and CDR2: MGHRA, YSYEKL. Written as DNA, the CDR3 is TGCGCCAGCAGCCAAGCCTTGAGGGCAAGCAATCAGCCCCAGCATTTT. This sequence encodes CASSQALRASNQPQHF.

The V gene is TRBV21-1, the J gene TRBJ1-3; the table's D call, TRBD1, was not checked against the DNA. TRBV21-1 is a known pseudogene. The length of the CDR3 is 16 residues. The DNA of the CDR3 is TGTGCCAGCAGCGGACAGGGTTTAAAGCCTGGAAACACCATATATTTT. It encodes CASSGQGLKPGNTIYF.

This chain uses TRBV19 with TRBJ2-7, with unresolved D. Looked up from germline, CDR1 is LNHDA and CDR2 is SQIVND (reference sequence). This CDR3 spans 13 amino acids. V was trimmed by 1 base and J by 0 bases, leaving 4 bases between them. The CDR3 sequence is CASSIVSSYEQYF. For the CDR3, the DNA is TGTGCCAGTAGTATAGTCAGCTCCTACGAGCAGTACTTC.

Ten or more counts support this clone. The rearrangement links TRBV4-1 to TRBJ1-5; D remains ambiguous. V lost 1 base and J 2 bases, leaving 12 bases between the germline ends. Germline CDR1 reads MGHRA; CDR2 reads YSYEKL. The CDR3 is 16 amino acids. For the CDR3, the DNA is TGCGCCAGCAGCCAAGGCGGCCTTTTTGGCAATCAGCCCCAGCATTTT. Protein: CASSQGGLFGNQPQHF.

CDR3 loop: CASSSWTSGSTDTQYF. In DNA, the CDR3 is TGTGCCAGCAGTTCTTGGACTAGCGGGAGCACAGATACGCAGTATTTT. The genes are TRBV27 and TRBJ2-3, with 11 bases identical to TRBD2. CDR1 and CDR2 (germline): MNHEY, SMNVEV (reference sequence). This CDR3 region has 16 residues. J lost 0 bases, V lost 4 bases, and 3 bases had no gene match.

This chain connects TRBV20-1 to TRBJ1-1, with D possibly matching TRBD1 (5 bases). Germline CDR1 DFQATT, CDR2 SNEGSKA (reference sequence). Trimming removed 3 bases at V and 0 bases at J, with 11 bases between. This CDR3 has 14 amino acids. The chain's CDR3 is CSASGGGMNTEAFF. The CDR3 nucleotides are TGCAGTGCTAGTGGGGGGGGGATGAACACTGAAGCTTTCTTT.